This TCR beta chain emerged from a study of cytomegalovirus exposure and HLA in healthy donors. Looked up from germline, CDR1 is MNHEY and CDR2 is SVGAGI. The CDR3 contains 13 residues. V shed 7 bases and J shed 0 bases, with 7 bases lying between them. The PCR used 60 Vbeta and 13 Jbeta primers. Profiling relied on immunoSEQ multiplex PCR, and the TCRdb table lists in-frame clones only, not all of them. The table lists about 200,000 clones. This clonotype was obtained from a girl aged 2 to 9 in good health and CMV-seropositive. The genes are TRBV6-5 and TRBJ2-1, with D maybe TRBD2 (5 bases). Sequenced sample: PBMCs. CDR3 DNA: TGTGCCAGCATGCTAGCCTCCTACAATGAGCAGTTCTTC. This translates into CASMLASYNEQFF.